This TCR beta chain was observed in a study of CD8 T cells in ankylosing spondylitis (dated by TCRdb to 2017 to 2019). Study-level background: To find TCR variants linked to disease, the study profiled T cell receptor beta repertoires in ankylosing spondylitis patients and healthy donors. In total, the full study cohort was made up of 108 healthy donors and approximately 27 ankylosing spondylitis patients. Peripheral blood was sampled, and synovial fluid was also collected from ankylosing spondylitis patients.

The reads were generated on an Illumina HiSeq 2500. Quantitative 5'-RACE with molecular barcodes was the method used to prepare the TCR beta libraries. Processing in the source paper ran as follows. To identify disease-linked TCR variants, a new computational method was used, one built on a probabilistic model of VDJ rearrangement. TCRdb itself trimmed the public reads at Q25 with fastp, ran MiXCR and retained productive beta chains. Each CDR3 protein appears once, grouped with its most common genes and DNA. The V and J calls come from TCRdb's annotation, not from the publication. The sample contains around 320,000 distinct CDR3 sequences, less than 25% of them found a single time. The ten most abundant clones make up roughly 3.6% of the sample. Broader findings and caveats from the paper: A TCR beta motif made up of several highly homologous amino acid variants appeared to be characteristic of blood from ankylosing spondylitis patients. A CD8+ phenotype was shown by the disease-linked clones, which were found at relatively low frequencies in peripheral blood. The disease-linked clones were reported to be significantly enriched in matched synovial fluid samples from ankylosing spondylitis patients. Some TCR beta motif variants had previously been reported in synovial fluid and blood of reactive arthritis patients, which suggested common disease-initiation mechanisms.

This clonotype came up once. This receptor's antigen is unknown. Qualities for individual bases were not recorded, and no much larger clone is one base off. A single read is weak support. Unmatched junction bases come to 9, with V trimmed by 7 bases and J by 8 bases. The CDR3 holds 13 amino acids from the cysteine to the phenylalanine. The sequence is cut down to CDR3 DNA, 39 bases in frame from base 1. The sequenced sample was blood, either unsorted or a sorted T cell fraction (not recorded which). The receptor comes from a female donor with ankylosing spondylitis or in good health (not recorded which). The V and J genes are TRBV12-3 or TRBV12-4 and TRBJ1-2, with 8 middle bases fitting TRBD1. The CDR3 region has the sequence CASIRTGKDGYTF. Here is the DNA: TGTGCCAGCATTAGGACAGGGAAAGACGGCTACACCTTC.